Following are 24 T cell receptor beta chains from one sample sequenced in a study of post-analysis software for immune sequencing data. Regarding the study as a whole: Compared with controls, patients had more of about 5 TRBV segments, including TRBV5-6, TRBV5-1 and TRBV20-1.

Their target antigens are unknown. Tagging with unique molecular identifiers was a feature of the TCR beta cDNA libraries. TCRdb itself ran the PCR reads through MiXCR, one entry per CDR3 protein. The sample includes around 440,000 distinct CDR3 sequences, under 55% of them seen just once. The sample consisted of blood. These receptors were collected from a girl aged 10-17 years with multiple sclerosis.

This chain joins TRBV11-2 and TRBJ2-7, with D unresolved. Per the germline V gene, CDR1 is SGHAT and CDR2 is FQNNGV. Trimming stripped 5 bases from V and 0 bases from J, with 14 bases between. The CDR3 contains 15 residues. In DNA, the CDR3 is TGTGCCAGCAGCCTCACGCCGGGTCCCTCCTACGAGCAGTACTTC. It specifies CASSLTPGPSYEQYF.

This clonotype showed up just a few times. A much more abundant neighbour one base away suggests this may be a read error. This chain uses TRBV20-1 with TRBJ2-5; the D is unclear. The CDR3 loop spans 12 amino acids. The germline CDR1 and CDR2 sequences are DFQATT and SNEGSKA (reference sequence). CDR3 bases: TGCAGGGCTAGAGGCCAGCAAGAGACCCAGTACTTC. Translated: CRARGQQETQYF.

The gene calls are TRBV6-1 and TRBJ2-5; TRBD2 matches 12 bases. The V gene's germline CDR1 is MNHNS and CDR2 SASEGT. The CDR3 runs to 14 residues. The ends lost 5 bases at V and 11 bases at J; junction bases unmatched: 9. CDR3 protein: CASSTSGRLDEQYF. CDR3 DNA: TGTGCCAGCAGTACTAGCGGGAGGTTAGATGAGCAGTACTTC.

The gene calls are TRBV12-3 or TRBV12-4 and TRBJ2-1; 12 bases line up with TRBD2. The length of the CDR3 is 16 residues. With V trimmed by 7 bases and J by 1 base, 5 bases remained unmatched. The CDR3 sequence is CASTRTSGKSYNEQFF. In nucleotides, the CDR3 is TGTGCCAGCACCCGGACTAGCGGGAAATCCTACAATGAGCAGTTCTTC.

V and J are TRBV29-1 and TRBJ2-1, with TRBD2 matching 10 bases. This CDR3 spans 15 amino acids. Germline CDR1 is SQVTM and CDR2 is ANQGSEA. The V and J ends lost 2 bases and 7 bases, in that order; junction bases with no gene match: 8. CDR3 bases: TGCAGCGTTGAAAAAGCGGGAGGGCCGATGAATGAGCAGTTCTTC. It is translated as CSVEKAGGPMNEQFF.

A few counts support this clonotype. The chain carries TRBV20-1 and TRBJ2-5; 8 bases agree with TRBD1. The germline V gene encodes CDR1 DFQATT and CDR2 SNEGSKA (reference sequence). The junction had 9 bases not matched to a gene; V was cut back by 1 base and J by 5 bases. This CDR3 comprises 15 residues. This chain's CDR3 is CSARGPPDRAETQYF. The DNA for the CDR3 is TGCAGTGCTAGAGGACCCCCGGACAGGGCTGAGACCCAGTACTTC.

This CDR3 reads CATYEGNTDTQYF. In DNA form, the CDR3 reads TGTGCCACCTATGAGGGGAACACAGATACGCAGTATTTT. The chain links TRBV28 to TRBJ2-3; D could derive from TRBD1 or TRBD2 (5 bases each). Germline-derived CDR1 and CDR2 are MDHEN and SYDVKM. The ends were cut back, 10 bases at V and 2 bases at J, with 13 bases in the middle. This CDR3 has 13 amino acids.

The J gene is TRBJ2-1, the V gene TRBV20-1; tentatively, D is TRBD1 or TRBD2 (7 bases each). In germline, CDR1 is DFQATT, CDR2 SNEGSKA (reference sequence). CDR3 length: 19 amino acids. Trimming removed 5 bases from V and 2 bases from J, with 28 bases in between. The CDR3 here is CSARPTGRSGNTPYNEQFF. Here the CDR3 DNA reads TGCAGTGCTCGACCGACAGGGAGAAGCGGGAATACTCCCTACAATGAGCAGTTCTTC.

The DNA for the CDR3 is TGTGCCAGCAGCCAAGTCGGGCTAGGGGGCACAGATACGCAGTATTTT. This sequence encodes CASSQVGLGGTDTQYF. This sequence joins TRBV4-2 and TRBJ2-3; D possibly corresponds to TRBD1 (5 bases). Between the trimmed V and J ends, which lost 1 base and 1 base, there was a span of 12 bases. From germline, CDR1 is LGHNA and CDR2 YNFKEQ. The CDR3 is made up of 16 amino acids.

V gene TRBV12-3 or TRBV12-4 combines with J gene TRBJ2-4, with TRBD2 identical over 13 bases. The tail of the sequence fits TRBJ2-7 better, so the J call may be wrong. The CDR3 has 16 residues. Written as DNA, the CDR3 is TGTGCCAGCAGTCTCCGGACTAGCGGGAGAGGCTACGAGCAGTACTTC. Its protein is CASSLRTSGRGYEQYF.

This clonotype was seen only a few times. The chain combines TRBV10-3 with TRBJ1-5; D uncertain. The V and J ends lost 4 bases and 0 bases respectively, with 13 bases between them. This CDR3 is built from 16 residues. Germline CDR1 is ENHRY and CDR2 is SYGVKD. CDR3 in DNA: TGTGCCATCAGTGTAGGCAGTTATGATAGCAATCAGCCCCAGCATTTT. This gives the protein CAISVGSYDSNQPQHF.

This clonotype was found once. The chain combines TRBV7-3 with TRBJ2-3, with 14 positions matching TRBD2. With V trimmed by 3 bases and J by 14 bases, 7 bases remained unmatched. This CDR3 contains 14 residues. The germline gives CDR1 SGHTA, CDR2 FQGTGA. CDR3 bases: TGTGCCAGCAGCTTCGGGACTAGCGGGGGCCCCCTGTATTTT. It encodes CASSFGTSGGPLYF. Full variable domain (missing parts from reference TRBV7-3 and TRBJ2-3): GAGVSQTPSNKVTEKGKYVELRCDPISGHTALYWYRQSLGQGPEFLIYFQGTGAADDSGLPNDRFFAVRPEGSVSTLKIQRTERGDSAVYLCASSFGTSGGPLYFGPGTRLTVL.

This clonotype has just a few counts. This chain uses TRBV7-3 with TRBJ2-3; TRBD1 or TRBD2 may be the D gene (5 bases each). Between the trimmed V and J ends, which lost 5 bases and 1 base, there was a span of 16 bases. This CDR3 region has 16 residues. CDR1 is SGHTA and CDR2 is FQGTGA in the germline V gene. This CDR3 is CASSPGTVVGTDTQYF. The DNA of the CDR3 is TGTGCCAGCAGCCCCGGGACGGTGGTAGGCACAGATACGCAGTATTTT. Using reference TRBV7-3 and TRBJ2-3 for the parts outside the CDR3, the full variable domain is GAGVSQTPSNKVTEKGKYVELRCDPISGHTALYWYRQSLGQGPEFLIYFQGTGAADDSGLPNDRFFAVRPEGSVSTLKIQRTERGDSAVYLCASSPGTVVGTDTQYFGPGTRLTVL.

The rearrangement uses TRBV12-3 or TRBV12-4 and TRBJ2-5; D not resolved. V shed 3 bases and J shed 5 bases, with 10 bases lying between them. The CDR3 covers 13 residues. The CDR3 loop is CASSFRARETQYF. The CDR3 DNA reads TGTGCCAGCAGTTTTCGGGCCCGGGAGACCCAGTACTTC.

This clonotype appeared once. This chain connects TRBV28 to TRBJ2-5; D unclear. The CDR3 consists of 14 residues. Trimming removed 2 bases from V and 11 bases from J, with 18 bases in between. The V gene's germline CDR1 is MDHEN and CDR2 SYDVKM. CDR3: CASSLPKYRFGQYF. Written as DNA, the CDR3 is TGTGCCAGCAGTTTACCTAAATATCGTTTCGGGCAGTACTTC.

The rearrangement uses TRBV4-2 and TRBJ2-7; possibly TRBD1 for D (6 bases). Germline CDR1 and CDR2: LGHNA and YNFKEQ. The germline V and J ends were trimmed by 1 base and 2 bases, with 18 bases remaining between them. The CDR3 length is 17 residues. This CDR3 reads CASSQVSGDTVPYEQYF. Written as DNA, the CDR3 is TGTGCCAGCAGCCAAGTCTCAGGGGACACCGTCCCCTACGAGCAGTACTTC.

This clonotype occurred a few times. The chain has TRBV7-2 and TRBJ2-5, with 10 bases aligning to TRBD1. The J call is in doubt because the DNA end fits TRBJ2-7 better. Germline V gives CDR1 SGHTA, CDR2 FQGNSA. The CDR3 has 14 residues. CDR3 amino acids: CTSSSWTGGDEQYF. CDR3 nucleotides: TGTACCAGCAGCTCCTGGACAGGGGGGGACGAGCAGTACTTC.

A few counts support this clonotype. The gene calls are TRBV29-1 and TRBJ2-1, with D tentatively TRBD1 (6 bases). The CDR3 sequence is 13 residues long. The germline CDR1 and CDR2 sequences are SQVTM and ANQGSEA. The V end lost 4 bases, the J end lost 2 bases, and 9 bases lay between the germline ends. CDR3 nucleotides: TGCAGCGTTGTTGGGGACACCTACAATGAGCAGTTCTTC. Amino acids: CSVVGDTYNEQFF.

The rearrangement uses TRBV24-1 and TRBJ2-1, with a weak D call TRBD2 (6 bases). The CDR3 has 14 amino acids. CDR1 and CDR2 from the germline V gene are KGHDR and SFDVKD. V was cut by 2 bases and J by 9 bases, with 13 bases left in between. The CDR3 DNA follows: TGTGCCACCAGTGATTCGGGACTGGAACTTGAGCAGTTCTTC. Residues: CATSDSGLELEQFF.

Only one count was recorded for this clonotype. The chain carries TRBV29-1 and TRBJ1-1; D ambiguous. Trimming stripped 6 bases from V and 0 bases from J, with 8 bases between. CDR1 is SQVTM and CDR2 is ANQGSEA in the germline V gene. This CDR3 contains 12 residues. CDR3 protein: CSVDGMNTEAFF. In nucleotides, the CDR3 is TGCAGCGTGGACGGGATGAACACTGAAGCTTTCTTT.

The chain links TRBV7-8 to TRBJ1-4; possibly TRBD1 for D (6 bases). The V and J ends lost 4 bases and 8 bases respectively, with 20 bases between them. This CDR3 has 16 amino acids. Per the germline V gene, CDR1 is SGHVS and CDR2 is FQNEAQ. CDR3: CASSYINRDSGEKLFF. Here the CDR3 DNA reads TGTGCCAGCAGCTATATCAACAGGGACTCGGGGGAAAAACTGTTTTTT.

This clonotype was seen only a few times. CDR3 coding DNA: TGTGCCAGCAGCGTATGGGGGACTACCTACAATGAGCAGTTCTTC. The encoded protein is CASSVWGTTYNEQFF. The chain is built from TRBV9 and TRBJ2-1, with 7 bases lining up with TRBD2. The CDR3 sequence is 15 residues long. The V and J ends lost 1 base and 2 bases, in that order; junction bases with no gene match: 3. Germline V gene data show CDR1 as SGDLS and CDR2 as YYNGEE.

This chain connects TRBV7-9 to TRBJ2-5; D assignment may be TRBD1 or TRBD2 (5 bases each). V lost 0 bases to trimming and J lost 4 bases, with 15 bases between them. Per the germline V gene, CDR1 is SEHNR and CDR2 is FQNEAQ (reference sequence). The CDR3 sequence is 16 residues long. CDR3 protein: CASSLAKGPARETQYF. The CDR3 DNA reads TGTGCCAGCAGCTTAGCGAAGGGACCGGCCCGAGAGACCCAGTACTTC.

This clonotype was counted only a few times. The V call is TRBV30, the J call TRBJ2-1; TRBD2 matches 8 bases. After removal of 0 bases from V and 5 bases from J, the junction contained 6 bases not matched to a gene. The CDR3 has 15 residues. Germline V gene lookup returns CDR1 GTSNPN and CDR2 SVGIG (reference sequence). CDR3 bases: TGTGCCTGGAGTGTCTTGATAGCGGGAAACAATGAGCAGTTCTTC. This encodes CAWSVLIAGNNEQFF.